These T cell receptor beta chains were read from a single sample in a study of kidney transplant recipient with SARS-CoV-2 infection. TCRdb reanalysed the reads using MiXCR and keeps one entry per CDR3 protein. This table has about 250,000 distinct CDR3 sequences, under 35% appearing once. Sequenced here: a blood sample, sampled at baseline and between days 110 and 120 from a kidney transplant recipient. The receptors were sampled from a male patient between 25 and 39 years old who had COVID-19 and was a kidney transplant recipient. Some T cells may be transferred from the graft donor. The CDR3 runs from the conserved cysteine through the conserved F or W.

J,V,CDR3
TRBJ2-7,TRBV3-1,CASSQVHTSGRAEPYEQYF
TRBJ2-7,TRBV6-5,CAGSPGRTYEQYF
TRBJ2-1,TRBV19,CASSSLGNPYNEQFF
TRBJ1-2,TRBV21-1,CASSSRGLQGYTF
TRBJ2-3,TRBV5-6,CANSLGSAGGPTDTQYF
TRBJ2-1,TRBV5-8,CASRDTNEQFF
TRBJ2-2,TRBV3-1,CASSAPHPISGLTGELFF
TRBJ2-7,TRBV11-2,CASSLREWDTYEQYF
TRBJ2-5,TRBV30,CAWSPLYQETQYF
TRBJ2-7,TRBV20-1,CSASGSRREGSYEQYF
TRBJ1-1,TRBV20-1,CSASPQGNTEAFF
TRBJ2-5,TRBV3-1,CASSGRTPISFSETQYF
TRBJ2-5,TRBV5-6,CASSPLPGPQETQYF
TRBJ1-1,TRBV10-2,CASSERYTEAFF
TRBJ1-1,TRBV3-1,CASSQWSPISIRTEAFF
TRBJ1-2,TRBV5-1,CASDSPSVRKTYGYTF
TRBJ1-2,TRBV3-1,CASSLGTTLRKTYGYTF
TRBJ2-3,TRBV25-1,CASSDSRGDTQYF
TRBJ2-5,TRBV29-1,CSVEPWQGEGETQYF
TRBJ2-5,TRBV24-1,CATSDGLAYQETQYF
TRBJ1-2,TRBV7-2,CASSLNGEGYGYTF
TRBJ1-3,TRBV3-1,CASSPGTSPHTIYF
TRBJ1-4,TRBV7-9,CASRKFSGQGATNEKLFF
TRBJ2-7,TRBV2,CASSVATGRYEQYF